What follows is one T cell receptor (beta chain) and its context. This sample was taken from a study of blood T cell repertoires in COVID-19. V shed 7 bases, J shed 4 bases, and the junction held 2 bases outside the gene matches. CDR3 size: 13 residues. CDR1 is ENHRY, CDR2 SYGVKD, per germline. In the authors' methods: Amplification from reference gene primers served as the basis for estimated nucleated cell counts. Here immunoSEQ multiplex PCR was the method, and the copy in TCRdb shows in-frame clones only, minus some. That table gives V, J and clone size, and the DNA gave D and trimming. The sample contains a few hundred thousand clones, around nine tenths of which appear only once.

Sequencing input: PBMCs or T cells enriched from blood (not recorded which). The rearrangement links TRBV10-3 to TRBJ2-1, with 9 bases fitting TRBD1. The TCR was taken from a woman between 50 and 59 years old who had recovered from COVID-19. Written as DNA, the CDR3 is TGTGCCATCAAGGGGACAGGGTACAATGAGCAGTTCTTC. Its translation: CAIKGTGYNEQFF.